This TCR beta chain is drawn from a study of Ad26.COV2.S vaccination and SARS-CoV-2 variants. Study-wide background: Ad26.COV2.S, an intramuscular injection, was given once or twice 56 days apart.

In this sample, this clone turned up a few times. Noted treatment: some 19 received Ad26.COV2.S at low or high dose, single or two shots; about five received placebo; per-sample allocation not given. On day 63 after the first injection, vaccine and placebo recipients gave samples. Expression of Wuhan-strain SARS-CoV-2 spike came from the Ad26 vector that formed the vaccine. Some clones are missing from TCRdb's copy, which holds only in-frame ones; the method was immunoSEQ multiplex PCR. This sample carries some 410,000 clones, over 80% of them seen once, and the ten largest clones take roughly 1.7%. Trimming left V 2 bases short and J 5 bases short, with 11 bases between. Germline values: CDR1 SGHDT, CDR2 YYEEEE. This CDR3 is built from 13 residues.

The chain joins TRBV5-6 to TRBJ2-7; D is ambiguous. The sample was peripheral blood, taken in a trial of Ad26.COV2.S vaccine versus placebo. The TCR comes from a person between 18 and 65 years old who received the Ad26.COV2.S COVID-19 vaccine or a placebo. Here the CDR3 DNA reads TGTGCCAGCAGCTTTCTGCAGCGAAACGAGCAGTACTTC. Translating it yields CASSFLQRNEQYF.